What follows is one TCR beta chain and its context. This entry belongs to a study of control samples from healthy donors and cancer patients. V was pared by 2 bases and J by 0 bases, with 17 bases between. This CDR3 spans 18 amino acids. Germline V gene data show CDR1 as SGHRS and CDR2 as YFSETQ. Profiling relied on immunoSEQ multiplex PCR, and the TCRdb table lists in-frame clones only, not all of them. The sample has 400,000 to 500,000 clones, about nine tenths seen once; the top ten hold 5.5% to 7.5%. The V and J genes are TRBV5-1 and TRBJ2-2; D call uncertain. Sequenced material: PBMCs. This TCR was recovered from a man in his forties with head and neck cancer. As DNA, the CDR3 is TGCGCCAGCAGCTTAGTGACCGCCTCACGCTCGAACACCGGGGAGCTGTTTTTT. It codes for CASSLVTASRSNTGELFF.